The rows below give T cell receptor beta chains drawn from one sample of a study of T cell repertoires in cytomegalovirus infection. One entry per CDR3 protein, called by TCRdb with MiXCR from the reads. Of roughly 920,000 distinct CDR3 sequences in the sample, 30% to 40% were seen once. What these receptors recognize is not known. The specimen comprised cultured CD8+ T cells from PBMCs, sampled from culture after CMV antigen stimulation. These receptors were obtained from a human donor in good health (CMV status not recorded). Some clones in this sample may be carry-over from other donors' samples. Each CDR3 is given with its conserved first and last residue. Fields, in order: V gene, clone size, D gene, J gene, CDR3 DNA, CDR3 protein. D genes are given only for firm matches. Clone size, where shown, is once, few, many, or a class for clones that have expanded.

V: TRBV7-6
size: NA
D: TRBD1
J: TRBJ2-5
DNA: TGTGCCAGCAGCTTAGCCAGGACAGGCGAAGAGACCCAGTACTTC
CDR3: CASSLARTGEETQYF

V: TRBV7-8
size: few
D: TRBD1
J: TRBJ1-2
DNA: TGTGCCAGCAGCTTTGCTAGACAGGGTTTTAACTATGGCTACACCTTC
CDR3: CASSFARQGFNYGYTF

V: TRBV12-3/TRBV12-4
size: NA
D: NA
J: TRBJ1-5
DNA: TGTGCCAGCAGTTTAGCGCTCAGGGGAGGGCAGCCCCAGCATTTT
CDR3: CASSLALRGGQPQHF

V: TRBV6-1
size: NA
D: NA
J: TRBJ2-1
DNA: TGTGCCGCAGCGCGCGTCCCCTACAATGAGCAGTTCTTC
CDR3: CAAARVPYNEQFF

V: TRBV10-3
size: NA
D: TRBD1
J: TRBJ2-2
DNA: TGTGCCATCGGGGGCTGGGACAGAAACACCGGGGAGCTGTTTTTT
CDR3: CAIGGWDRNTGELFF

V: TRBV20-1
size: NA
D: NA
J: TRBJ2-7
DNA: TGCAGTGCTAGAGATCTAGAGAGGGACGAGCAGTACTTC
CDR3: CSARDLERDEQYF

V: TRBV6-1
size: many
D: NA
J: TRBJ1-1
DNA: TGTGCCAGCAGGCCTTCGTTGAACACTGAAGCTTTCTTT
CDR3: CASRPSLNTEAFF

V: TRBV20-1
size: NA
D: NA
J: TRBJ2-1
DNA: TGCAGTGCTAGGGCCGGGCCCAATGAGCAGTTCTTC
CDR3: CSARAGPNEQFF

V: TRBV7-2
size: few
D: TRBD1
J: TRBJ1-1
DNA: TGTGCCAGCCTTTCGGACAGGGTGAACACTGAAGCTTTCTTT
CDR3: CASLSDRVNTEAFF

V: TRBV4-1
size: few
D: NA
J: TRBJ1-1
DNA: TGCGCCAGCAGCCAGTTTGTCGACCGGGCTTTCTTT
CDR3: CASSQFVDRAFF

V: TRBV28
size: NA
D: TRBD1
J: TRBJ2-3
DNA: TGTGCCAGCAGATACCGGGACAGGGGGTTTAATACGCAGTATTTT
CDR3: CASRYRDRGFNTQYF

V: TRBV4-1
size: few
D: NA
J: TRBJ2-1
DNA: TGCGCCAGCAGCCCCCGCCAGACTTACAATGAGCAGTTCTTC
CDR3: CASSPRQTYNEQFF

V: TRBV15
size: NA
D: NA
J: TRBJ2-1
DNA: TGTGCCACCCCAGGCCCATCCAGGGATGAGCAGTTCTTC
CDR3: CATPGPSRDEQFF

V: TRBV28
size: NA
D: TRBD1
J: TRBJ1-5
DNA: TGTGCCAGCAGGCCGTTGGACAGGAATCAGCCCCAGCATTTT
CDR3: CASRPLDRNQPQHF

V: TRBV6-1
size: NA
D: NA
J: TRBJ2-1
DNA: TGTGCCAGCAGTGAATATGGGGGCGAGGTTGGGGATGAGCAGTTCTTC
CDR3: CASSEYGGEVGDEQFF

V: TRBV19
size: NA
D: TRBD1
J: TRBJ1-2
DNA: TGTGCCAGTAGTACCACCCCGACATATGACAGGGGGGCGGACTATGGCTACACCTTC
CDR3: CASSTTPTYDRGADYGYTF

V: TRBV12-3/TRBV12-4
size: NA
D: NA
J: TRBJ2-5
DNA: TGTGCCAGCAGTACCCGGGAGACGGGGGAGACCCAGTACTTC
CDR3: CASSTRETGETQYF

V: TRBV12-3/TRBV12-4
size: few
D: TRBD1
J: TRBJ2-2
DNA: TGTGCCAGCAGGGACAGGGGGCTTGGCACCGGGGAGCTGTTTTTT
CDR3: CASRDRGLGTGELFF

V: TRBV19
size: NA
D: NA
J: TRBJ1-2
DNA: TGTGCCAGTAGTCCCGGCCCCGTTGGCTACACCTTC
CDR3: CASSPGPVGYTF

V: TRBV12-3/TRBV12-4
size: NA
D: NA
J: TRBJ2-3
DNA: TGTGCCAGCAGTACCCAGGTGGGGGCAGATACGCAGTATTTT
CDR3: CASSTQVGADTQYF

V: TRBV6-4
size: NA
D: TRBD1
J: TRBJ2-1
DNA: TGTGCCAACAGTGTTGACAGGGGCGCCTACAATGAGCAGTTCTTC
CDR3: CANSVDRGAYNEQFF

V: TRBV20-1
size: NA
D: TRBD1
J: TRBJ1-5
DNA: TGCAGTGCTAGAGAATCGACAGGGGCGTTAGAGGGTCAGCCCCAGCATTTT
CDR3: CSARESTGALEGQPQHF

V: TRBV4-3
size: NA
D: NA
J: TRBJ1-1
DNA: TGCGCCAGCAGCCAAGGGCGACTCACTGAAGCTTTCTTT
CDR3: CASSQGRLTEAFF

V: TRBV6-5
size: once
D: TRBD2
J: TRBJ2-1
DNA: TGTGCCAGCAGTTACTCGGGACGGGGGGGTAGGAATGAGCAGTTCTTC
CDR3: CASSYSGRGGRNEQFF

V: TRBV7-9
size: NA
D: TRBD1
J: TRBJ2-7
DNA: TGTGCCAGCAGCGAAAGTGGGGACAGCGGACAGGGAGAGCAGTACTTC
CDR3: CASSESGDSGQGEQYF

V: TRBV4-1
size: NA
D: TRBD1
J: TRBJ1-2
DNA: TGCGCCAGCAGCCGGGCTCCAGAACCGACAGGGGACCCGTATGGCTACACCTTC
CDR3: CASSRAPEPTGDPYGYTF

V: TRBV9
size: few
D: NA
J: TRBJ1-4
DNA: TGTGCCAGCAGCGTAGCTGTATCAACTAATGAAAAACTGTTTTTT
CDR3: CASSVAVSTNEKLFF

V: TRBV13
size: NA
D: NA
J: TRBJ1-2
DNA: TGTGCCAGCAGCTTAGTTGTACCCTATGGCTACACCTTC
CDR3: CASSLVVPYGYTF

V: TRBV7-8
size: NA
D: NA
J: TRBJ2-2
DNA: TGTGCCAGCAGCTTAGGGTCCCAGACCGGGGAGCTGTTTTTT
CDR3: CASSLGSQTGELFF

V: TRBV7-7
size: NA
D: NA
J: TRBJ2-1
DNA: TGTGCTAGCAGCATCATCCCGGGTAGCAATGAGCAGTTCTTC
CDR3: CASSIIPGSNEQFF

V: TRBV7-9
size: many
D: TRBD1
J: TRBJ1-2
DNA: TGTGCCAGCAGCTTTGTTAGGACAGGGGTTGATGGCTACACCTTC
CDR3: CASSFVRTGVDGYTF

V: TRBV12-3/TRBV12-4
size: NA
D: TRBD2
J: TRBJ2-1
DNA: TGTGCCAGCAGCTCGGGGGCTAGCGGGGCGGAACCCTACAATGAGCAGTTCTTC
CDR3: CASSSGASGAEPYNEQFF

V: TRBV6-1
size: few
D: TRBD1
J: TRBJ1-2
DNA: TGTGCCAGCAGTGAATGGACAGGCGTAAACTATGGCTACACCTTC
CDR3: CASSEWTGVNYGYTF

V: TRBV7-6
size: many
D: NA
J: TRBJ2-3
DNA: TGTGCCAGCAGCCTAGGGGACGGGACTCCCAAGGCAGATACGCAGTATTTT
CDR3: CASSLGDGTPKADTQYF

V: TRBV3-1
size: NA
D: TRBD1
J: TRBJ1-2
DNA: TGTGCCAGCAGCCAATACCCCTGGGACAGGGGGCTTATTGGCTACACCTTC
CDR3: CASSQYPWDRGLIGYTF

V: TRBV19
size: NA
D: NA
J: TRBJ2-6
DNA: TGTGCCAGTAGTATAGTAAGGCCCACGACTGGGGCCAACGTCCTGACTTTC
CDR3: CASSIVRPTTGANVLTF

V: TRBV7-8
size: few
D: NA
J: TRBJ2-7
DNA: TGTGCCAGCAGCCGAAGTGTTGAGGGCTACGAGCAGTACTTC
CDR3: CASSRSVEGYEQYF